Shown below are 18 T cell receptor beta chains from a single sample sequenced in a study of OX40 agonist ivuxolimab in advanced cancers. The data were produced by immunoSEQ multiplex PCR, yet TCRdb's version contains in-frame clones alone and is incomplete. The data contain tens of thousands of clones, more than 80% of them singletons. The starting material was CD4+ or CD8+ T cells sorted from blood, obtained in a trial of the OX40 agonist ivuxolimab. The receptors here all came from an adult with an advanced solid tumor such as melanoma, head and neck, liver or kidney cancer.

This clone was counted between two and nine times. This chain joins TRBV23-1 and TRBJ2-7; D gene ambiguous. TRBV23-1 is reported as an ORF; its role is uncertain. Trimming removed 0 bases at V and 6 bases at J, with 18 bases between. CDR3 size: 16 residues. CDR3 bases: TGCGCCAGCAGTCAATCGAGGCACTCAGTTAATGCCGAGCAGTACTTC. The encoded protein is CASSQSRHSVNAEQYF.

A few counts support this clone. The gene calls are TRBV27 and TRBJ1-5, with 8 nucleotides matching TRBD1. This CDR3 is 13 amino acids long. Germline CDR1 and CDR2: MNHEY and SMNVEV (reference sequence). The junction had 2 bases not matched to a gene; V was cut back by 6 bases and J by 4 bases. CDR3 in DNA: TGTGCCAGCAGCTACAGGGGGAATCAGCCCCAGCATTTT. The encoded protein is CASSYRGNQPQHF.

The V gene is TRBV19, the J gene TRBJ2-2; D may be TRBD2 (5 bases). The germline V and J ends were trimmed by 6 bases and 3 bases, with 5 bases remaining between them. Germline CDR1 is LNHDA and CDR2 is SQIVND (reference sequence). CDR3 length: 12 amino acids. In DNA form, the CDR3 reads TGTGCCAGTAGCGGGGACACCGGGGAGCTGTTTTTT. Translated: CASSGDTGELFF. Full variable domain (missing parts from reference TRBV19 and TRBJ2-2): DGGITQSPKYLFRKEGQNVTLSCEQNLNHDAMYWYRQDPGQGLRLIYYSQIVNDFQKGDIAEGYSVSREKKESFPLTVTSAQKNPTAFYLCASSGDTGELFFGEGSRLTVL.

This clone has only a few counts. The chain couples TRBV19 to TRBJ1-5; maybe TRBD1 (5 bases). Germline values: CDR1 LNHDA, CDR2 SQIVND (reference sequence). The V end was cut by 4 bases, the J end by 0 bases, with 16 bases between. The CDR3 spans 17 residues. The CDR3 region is CASSTPGRDFSNQPQHF. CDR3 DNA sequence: TGTGCCAGTAGTACCCCAGGCAGGGACTTTAGCAATCAGCCCCAGCATTTT.

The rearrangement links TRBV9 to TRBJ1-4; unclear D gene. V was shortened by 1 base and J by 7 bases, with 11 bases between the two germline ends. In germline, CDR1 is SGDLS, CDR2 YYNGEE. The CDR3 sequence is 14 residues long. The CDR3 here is CASSVFPDPEKLFF. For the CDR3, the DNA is TGTGCCAGCAGCGTATTCCCAGACCCTGAAAAACTGTTTTTT. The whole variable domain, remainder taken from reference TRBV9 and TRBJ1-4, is DSGVTQTPKHLITATGQRVTLRCSPRSGDLSVYWYQQSLDQGLQFLIQYYNGEERAKGNILERFSAQQFPDLHSELNLSSLELGDSALYFCASSVFPDPEKLFFGSGTQLSVL.

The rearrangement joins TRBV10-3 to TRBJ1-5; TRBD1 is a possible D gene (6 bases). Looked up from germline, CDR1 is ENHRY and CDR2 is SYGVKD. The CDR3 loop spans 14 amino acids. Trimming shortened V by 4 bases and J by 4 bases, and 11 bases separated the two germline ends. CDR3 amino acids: CAISARGTNQPQHF. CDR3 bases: TGTGCCATCAGTGCCAGGGGCACAAATCAGCCCCAGCATTTT.

The CDR3: CASLITGRERNTEAFF. The DNA for the CDR3 is TGTGCCAGCCTAATAACCGGCAGGGAAAGGAACACTGAAGCTTTCTTT. The V and J genes are TRBV5-4 and TRBJ1-1, with TRBD1 as a possible D gene (5 bases). The CDR3 consists of 16 residues. CDR1 is SGHNT, CDR2 YYREEE, per germline (reference sequence). Deletions cut 7 bases from V and 1 base from J, with 20 bases between.

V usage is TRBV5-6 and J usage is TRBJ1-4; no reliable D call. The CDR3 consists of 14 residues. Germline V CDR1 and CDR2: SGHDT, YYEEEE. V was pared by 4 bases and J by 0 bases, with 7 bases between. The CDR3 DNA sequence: TGTGCCAGCAGCCACACTGCAACTAATGAAAAACTGTTTTTT. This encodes CASSHTATNEKLFF.

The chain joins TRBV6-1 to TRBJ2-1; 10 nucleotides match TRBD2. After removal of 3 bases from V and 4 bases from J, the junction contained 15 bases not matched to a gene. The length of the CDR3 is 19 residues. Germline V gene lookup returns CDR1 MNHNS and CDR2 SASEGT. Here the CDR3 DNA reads TGTGCCAGCAGTGACATAGCCTTTATATTTAGCGGGGGGTACAATGAGCAGTTCTTC. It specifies CASSDIAFIFSGGYNEQFF.

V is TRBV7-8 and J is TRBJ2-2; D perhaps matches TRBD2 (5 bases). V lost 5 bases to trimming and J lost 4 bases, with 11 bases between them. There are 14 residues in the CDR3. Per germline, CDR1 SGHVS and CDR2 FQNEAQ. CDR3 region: CASSIIRGTGELFF. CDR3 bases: TGTGCCAGCAGCATAATCCGGGGCACCGGGGAGCTGTTTTTT.

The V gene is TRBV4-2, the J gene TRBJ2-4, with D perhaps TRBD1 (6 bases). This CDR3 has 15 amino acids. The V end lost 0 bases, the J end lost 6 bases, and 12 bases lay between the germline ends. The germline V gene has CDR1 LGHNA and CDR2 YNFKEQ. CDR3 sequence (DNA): TGTGCCAGCAGCCAAGAACAGGGAATAGGAAACATTCAGTACTTC. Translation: CASSQEQGIGNIQYF.

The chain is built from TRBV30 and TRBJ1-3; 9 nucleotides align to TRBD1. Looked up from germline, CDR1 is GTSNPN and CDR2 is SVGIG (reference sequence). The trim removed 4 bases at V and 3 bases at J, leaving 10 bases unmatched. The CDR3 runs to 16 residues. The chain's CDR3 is CAWTPGRTGDGNTIYF. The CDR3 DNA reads TGTGCCTGGACCCCCGGGAGGACAGGGGATGGAAACACCATATATTTT.

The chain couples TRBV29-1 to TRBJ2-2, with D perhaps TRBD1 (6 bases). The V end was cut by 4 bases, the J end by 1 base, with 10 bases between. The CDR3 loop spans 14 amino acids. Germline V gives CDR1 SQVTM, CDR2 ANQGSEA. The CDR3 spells CSVGSTGNTGELFF. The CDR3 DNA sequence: TGCAGCGTTGGGTCGACAGGGAACACCGGGGAGCTGTTTTTT.

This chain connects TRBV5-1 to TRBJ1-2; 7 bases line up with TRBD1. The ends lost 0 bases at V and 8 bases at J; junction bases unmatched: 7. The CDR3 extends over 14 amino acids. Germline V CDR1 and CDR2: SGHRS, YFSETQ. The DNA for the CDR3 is TGCGCCAGCAGCTTGGGAGACAGGGAGGGCGGCTACACCTTC. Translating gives CASSLGDREGGYTF.

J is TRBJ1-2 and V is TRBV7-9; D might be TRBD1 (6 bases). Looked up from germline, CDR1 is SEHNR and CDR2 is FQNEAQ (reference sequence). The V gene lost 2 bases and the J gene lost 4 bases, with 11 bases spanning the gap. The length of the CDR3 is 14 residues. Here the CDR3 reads CASSLPGVAYGYTF. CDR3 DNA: TGTGCCAGCAGCTTACCAGGGGTAGCCTATGGCTACACCTTC. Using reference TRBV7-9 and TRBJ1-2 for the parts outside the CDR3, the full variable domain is DTGVSQNPRHKITKRGQNVTFRCDPISEHNRLYWYRQTLGQGPEFLTYFQNEAQLEKSRLLSDRFSAERPKGSFSTLEIQRTEQGDSAMYLCASSLPGVAYGYTFGSGTRLTVV.

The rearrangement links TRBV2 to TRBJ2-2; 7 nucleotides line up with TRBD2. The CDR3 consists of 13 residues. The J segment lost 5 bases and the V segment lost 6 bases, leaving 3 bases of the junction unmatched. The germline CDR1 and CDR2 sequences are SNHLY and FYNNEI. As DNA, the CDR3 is TGTGCCAGCAGGGGACTATTAACCGGGGAGCTGTTTTTT. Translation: CASRGLLTGELFF.

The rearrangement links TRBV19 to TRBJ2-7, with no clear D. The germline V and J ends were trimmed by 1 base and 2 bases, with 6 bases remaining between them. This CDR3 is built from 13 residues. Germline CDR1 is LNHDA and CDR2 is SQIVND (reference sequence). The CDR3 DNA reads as TGTGCCAGTAGTATAGTGCCAGCCTACGAGCAGTACTTC. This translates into CASSIVPAYEQYF.

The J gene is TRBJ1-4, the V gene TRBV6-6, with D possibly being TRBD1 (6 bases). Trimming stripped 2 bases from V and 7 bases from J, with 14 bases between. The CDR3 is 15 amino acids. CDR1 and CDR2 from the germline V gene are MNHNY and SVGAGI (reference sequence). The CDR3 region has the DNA TGTGCCAGCAGTTACCCTCGACAGGCGGGTGAAAAACTGTTTTTT. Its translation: CASSYPRQAGEKLFF.